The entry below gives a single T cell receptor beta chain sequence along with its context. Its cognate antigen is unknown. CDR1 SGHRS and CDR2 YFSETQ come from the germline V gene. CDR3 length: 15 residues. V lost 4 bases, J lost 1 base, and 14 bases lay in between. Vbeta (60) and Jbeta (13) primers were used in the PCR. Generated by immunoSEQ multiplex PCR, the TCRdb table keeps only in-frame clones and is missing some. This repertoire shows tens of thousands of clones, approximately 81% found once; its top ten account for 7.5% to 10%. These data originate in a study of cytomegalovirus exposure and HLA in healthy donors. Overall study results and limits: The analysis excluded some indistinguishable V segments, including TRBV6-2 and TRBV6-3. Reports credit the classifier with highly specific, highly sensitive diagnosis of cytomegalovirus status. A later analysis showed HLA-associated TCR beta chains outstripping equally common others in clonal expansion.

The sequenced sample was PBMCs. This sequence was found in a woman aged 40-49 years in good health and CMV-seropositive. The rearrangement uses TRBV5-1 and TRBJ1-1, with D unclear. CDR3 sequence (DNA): TGCGCCAGCAGCACTCTTAGTCCGAGGAACACTGAAGCTTTCTTT. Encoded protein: CASSTLSPRNTEAFF.